Sequencing of this T cell receptor beta chain was carried out in a study of response to subunit inactivated influenza vaccine. Study-level findings and limits: Each seasonal influenza vaccination, the authors suggested, recruits few new T cells.

CDR3 size: 15 residues. V was clipped by 6 bases and J by 3 bases; unmatched bases: 9. Germline V gene data show CDR1 as MDHEN and CDR2 as SYDVKM. TCRdb re-analysed the RT-PCR reads in MiXCR, keeping a single row per CDR3 protein. The table has about 800,000 distinct CDR3 sequences, 21% seen once. On this clonotype: Its antigen is as yet unknown.

V and J are TRBV28 and TRBJ1-1, with TRBD1 matching over 8 bases. This TCR derives from a man aged 50 to 59 who received an inactivated influenza vaccine. Sequencing used PBMCs from blood, obtained approximately 5 days after vaccination. The CDR3 nucleotides are TGTGCCAGCAGCCCGGCGGACAGGGTTCACACTGAAGCTTTCTTT. As protein: CASSPADRVHTEAFF.